A selection of T cell receptor beta chains follows, all from one sample in a study of blood T cell repertoires in COVID-19. Produced via immunoSEQ multiplex PCR; TCRdb's table is partial and in-frame only. The profile shows about 500,000 clones, roughly 90% of them singletons. Sequenced: PBMCs or T cells enriched from blood (not recorded which). These receptors were taken from a woman under 30 who had recovered from COVID-19. The CDR3 runs from the conserved cysteine through the conserved F or W. Fields, in order: CDR3 DNA, CDR3 protein, D gene, J gene, clone size, V gene. A D gene is named only where the DNA matches it firmly. Size is stated for part of the rows, as once, few or many counts, or as a class when the clone is expanded.

CDR3 DNA: TGTGCCAGCAGTCTAAACCTCAGGGACAGCTCCTACAATGAGCAGTTCTTC; CDR3 protein: CASSLNLRDSSYNEQFF; D gene: TRBD1; J gene: TRBJ2-1; clone size: NA; V gene: TRBV27
CDR3 DNA: TGTGCCAGCTCGGTCCACACCGGGGAGCTGTTTTTT; CDR3 protein: CASSVHTGELFF; D gene: NA; J gene: TRBJ2-2; clone size: NA; V gene: TRBV2
CDR3 DNA: TGTGCCAGCAGCTTAGGCCCAGGGGAATTTGGCTACACCTTC; CDR3 protein: CASSLGPGEFGYTF; D gene: NA; J gene: TRBJ1-2; clone size: NA; V gene: TRBV5-8
CDR3 DNA: TGTGCTAGTGGTTTGGCGGGGGGGCGGAATGAGCAGTTCTTC; CDR3 protein: CASGLAGGRNEQFF; D gene: TRBD2; J gene: TRBJ2-1; clone size: NA; V gene: TRBV12-5
CDR3 DNA: TGCGCCAGCAGCTTTGGGCAGGGTGAGACTGAAGCTTTCTTT; CDR3 protein: CASSFGQGETEAFF; D gene: NA; J gene: TRBJ1-1; clone size: NA; V gene: TRBV5-1
CDR3 DNA: TGTGCCACATCCTGGGGGAGGGACGGCACTGAAGCTTTCTTT; CDR3 protein: CATSWGRDGTEAFF; D gene: NA; J gene: TRBJ1-1; clone size: NA; V gene: TRBV6-5
CDR3 DNA: TGTGCCTGGAGAGAAGACAGAGATACTGAAGCTTTCTTT; CDR3 protein: CAWREDRDTEAFF; D gene: NA; J gene: TRBJ1-1; clone size: NA; V gene: TRBV30
CDR3 DNA: TGTGCCAGCAGCCCAATGGGGGGCGAGCAGTACTTC; CDR3 protein: CASSPMGGEQYF; D gene: NA; J gene: TRBJ2-7; clone size: once; V gene: TRBV7-9
CDR3 DNA: TGCGCCAGCAGCTTTGGAGGGGCGTCCTACGAGCAGTACTTC; CDR3 protein: CASSFGGASYEQYF; D gene: NA; J gene: TRBJ2-7; clone size: NA; V gene: TRBV5-1
CDR3 DNA: TGCAGCGTTGAAAGGGGGCATGGCTACACCTTC; CDR3 protein: CSVERGHGYTF; D gene: TRBD1; J gene: TRBJ1-2; clone size: NA; V gene: TRBV29-1
CDR3 DNA: TGCGCCAGCAGCTTGGTTGGCGGGGCGAACACCGGGGAGCTGTTTTTT; CDR3 protein: CASSLVGGANTGELFF; D gene: NA; J gene: TRBJ2-2; clone size: NA; V gene: TRBV5-1
CDR3 DNA: TGTGCCATCAGCCGGGACACTGAGCAGTTCTTC; CDR3 protein: CAISRDTEQFF; D gene: NA; J gene: TRBJ2-1; clone size: few; V gene: TRBV10-3
CDR3 DNA: TGTGCCAGCAGCTTGGGGCTAGCGGGGGTCGGCACAGATACGCAGTATTTT; CDR3 protein: CASSLGLAGVGTDTQYF; D gene: TRBD2; J gene: TRBJ2-3; clone size: once; V gene: TRBV5-4
CDR3 DNA: TGTGCCAGCTCACGAGGCGGGACTTACTACGAGCAGTACTTC; CDR3 protein: CASSRGGTYYEQYF; D gene: NA; J gene: TRBJ2-7; clone size: NA; V gene: TRBV18
CDR3 DNA: TGTGCCAGCAGCTTAAACAGGGGGCTGAATCAGCCCCAGCATTTT; CDR3 protein: CASSLNRGLNQPQHF; D gene: TRBD1; J gene: TRBJ1-5; clone size: NA; V gene: TRBV7-3
CDR3 DNA: TGTGCCAGCAGGGCGTTACCGGGACAGAGCGGCTTC; CDR3 protein: CASRALPGQSGF; D gene: TRBD1; J gene: TRBJ2-7; clone size: NA; V gene: TRBV2
CDR3 DNA: TGTGCCAGCAGTGGAGGAGCGCCCCTCCACTTT; CDR3 protein: CASSGGAPLHF; D gene: NA; J gene: TRBJ1-6; clone size: NA; V gene: TRBV2
CDR3 DNA: TGTGCCAGCAGCCCAGGGGCCAGAAGCACCGAGACCCAGTACTTC; CDR3 protein: CASSPGARSTETQYF; D gene: NA; J gene: TRBJ2-5; clone size: once; V gene: TRBV7-6
CDR3 DNA: TGTGCCAGCAGCCTAGTCGTGGGGGAGCTGTTTTTT; CDR3 protein: CASSLVVGELFF; D gene: NA; J gene: TRBJ2-2; clone size: NA; V gene: TRBV7-9
CDR3 DNA: TGTGCCACCTCCTCAGCGCAGGGGAGCACCGGGGAGCTGTTTTTT; CDR3 protein: CATSSAQGSTGELFF; D gene: NA; J gene: TRBJ2-2; clone size: few; V gene: TRBV24-1
CDR3 DNA: TGTGCCAGCAGTGAATCCAGGGGAGCTTTCTTT; CDR3 protein: CASSESRGAFF; D gene: NA; J gene: TRBJ1-1; clone size: NA; V gene: TRBV6-1
CDR3 DNA: TGTGCCAGCAGCCAAGTGGCAGAGGGATATGGCTACACCTTC; CDR3 protein: CASSQVAEGYGYTF; D gene: NA; J gene: TRBJ1-2; clone size: NA; V gene: TRBV3-1/TRBV3-2
CDR3 DNA: TGTGCCAGCAGCTCCCAGAGCGGGGGACCCTACGAGCAGTACTTC; CDR3 protein: CASSSQSGGPYEQYF; D gene: TRBD2; J gene: TRBJ2-7; clone size: NA; V gene: TRBV5-4
CDR3 DNA: TGTGCTAGTGGTACCACAGACACCTACGAGCAGTACTTC; CDR3 protein: CASGTTDTYEQYF; D gene: NA; J gene: TRBJ2-7; clone size: NA; V gene: TRBV12-5
CDR3 DNA: TGTGCCAGCAGTGAGGGCAGGGGACGACAGCCCCAGCATTTT; CDR3 protein: CASSEGRGRQPQHF; D gene: NA; J gene: TRBJ1-5; clone size: once; V gene: TRBV2
CDR3 DNA: TGTGCCAGCTCACCAGGGGGCGCAGACTATGGCTACACCTTC; CDR3 protein: CASSPGGADYGYTF; D gene: NA; J gene: TRBJ1-2; clone size: NA; V gene: TRBV18
CDR3 DNA: TGTGCCAGCAGTCCACCGATGAGTGGCTACACCTTC; CDR3 protein: CASSPPMSGYTF; D gene: NA; J gene: TRBJ1-2; clone size: NA; V gene: TRBV28
CDR3 DNA: TGCGCCAGCAGCTTGGTACCCCAGGGTCGGGATTCACCCCTCCACTTT; CDR3 protein: CASSLVPQGRDSPLHF; D gene: NA; J gene: TRBJ1-6; clone size: NA; V gene: TRBV5-1
CDR3 DNA: TGTGCCAGCAGCACACCTTTGAACACTGAAGCTTTCTTT; CDR3 protein: CASSTPLNTEAFF; D gene: NA; J gene: TRBJ1-1; clone size: few; V gene: TRBV6-5
CDR3 DNA: TGTGCCAGCAGTGAAGACGGGACAGGCGAGTTCTTC; CDR3 protein: CASSEDGTGEFF; D gene: TRBD1; J gene: TRBJ2-1; clone size: NA; V gene: TRBV2
CDR3 DNA: TGTGCCAGCAGCCCGGGACTAAGCACAGATACGCAGTATTTT; CDR3 protein: CASSPGLSTDTQYF; D gene: TRBD2; J gene: TRBJ2-3; clone size: NA; V gene: TRBV7-9
CDR3 DNA: TGCGCCAGCAGCTCCACAGGCCAAGAGACCCAGTACTTC; CDR3 protein: CASSSTGQETQYF; D gene: NA; J gene: TRBJ2-5; clone size: NA; V gene: TRBV5-1
CDR3 DNA: TGTGCCAGCAGCTTGTCGGGTTCGTATAATTCACCCCTCCACTTT; CDR3 protein: CASSLSGSYNSPLHF; D gene: NA; J gene: TRBJ1-6; clone size: NA; V gene: TRBV5-6
CDR3 DNA: TGTGCCAGCTCAAGGTCGAGGATGGCTTTCTTT; CDR3 protein: CASSRSRMAFF; D gene: NA; J gene: TRBJ1-1; clone size: NA; V gene: TRBV18
CDR3 DNA: TGTGCCAGCAGTGAAGGGACAGGGCCCGTCTACGAGCAGTACTTC; CDR3 protein: CASSEGTGPVYEQYF; D gene: TRBD1; J gene: TRBJ2-7; clone size: NA; V gene: TRBV2
CDR3 DNA: TGTGCCAGCAGTGAAGGCAGGGGGGACACTGAAGCTTTCTTT; CDR3 protein: CASSEGRGDTEAFF; D gene: TRBD1; J gene: TRBJ1-1; clone size: NA; V gene: TRBV6-1